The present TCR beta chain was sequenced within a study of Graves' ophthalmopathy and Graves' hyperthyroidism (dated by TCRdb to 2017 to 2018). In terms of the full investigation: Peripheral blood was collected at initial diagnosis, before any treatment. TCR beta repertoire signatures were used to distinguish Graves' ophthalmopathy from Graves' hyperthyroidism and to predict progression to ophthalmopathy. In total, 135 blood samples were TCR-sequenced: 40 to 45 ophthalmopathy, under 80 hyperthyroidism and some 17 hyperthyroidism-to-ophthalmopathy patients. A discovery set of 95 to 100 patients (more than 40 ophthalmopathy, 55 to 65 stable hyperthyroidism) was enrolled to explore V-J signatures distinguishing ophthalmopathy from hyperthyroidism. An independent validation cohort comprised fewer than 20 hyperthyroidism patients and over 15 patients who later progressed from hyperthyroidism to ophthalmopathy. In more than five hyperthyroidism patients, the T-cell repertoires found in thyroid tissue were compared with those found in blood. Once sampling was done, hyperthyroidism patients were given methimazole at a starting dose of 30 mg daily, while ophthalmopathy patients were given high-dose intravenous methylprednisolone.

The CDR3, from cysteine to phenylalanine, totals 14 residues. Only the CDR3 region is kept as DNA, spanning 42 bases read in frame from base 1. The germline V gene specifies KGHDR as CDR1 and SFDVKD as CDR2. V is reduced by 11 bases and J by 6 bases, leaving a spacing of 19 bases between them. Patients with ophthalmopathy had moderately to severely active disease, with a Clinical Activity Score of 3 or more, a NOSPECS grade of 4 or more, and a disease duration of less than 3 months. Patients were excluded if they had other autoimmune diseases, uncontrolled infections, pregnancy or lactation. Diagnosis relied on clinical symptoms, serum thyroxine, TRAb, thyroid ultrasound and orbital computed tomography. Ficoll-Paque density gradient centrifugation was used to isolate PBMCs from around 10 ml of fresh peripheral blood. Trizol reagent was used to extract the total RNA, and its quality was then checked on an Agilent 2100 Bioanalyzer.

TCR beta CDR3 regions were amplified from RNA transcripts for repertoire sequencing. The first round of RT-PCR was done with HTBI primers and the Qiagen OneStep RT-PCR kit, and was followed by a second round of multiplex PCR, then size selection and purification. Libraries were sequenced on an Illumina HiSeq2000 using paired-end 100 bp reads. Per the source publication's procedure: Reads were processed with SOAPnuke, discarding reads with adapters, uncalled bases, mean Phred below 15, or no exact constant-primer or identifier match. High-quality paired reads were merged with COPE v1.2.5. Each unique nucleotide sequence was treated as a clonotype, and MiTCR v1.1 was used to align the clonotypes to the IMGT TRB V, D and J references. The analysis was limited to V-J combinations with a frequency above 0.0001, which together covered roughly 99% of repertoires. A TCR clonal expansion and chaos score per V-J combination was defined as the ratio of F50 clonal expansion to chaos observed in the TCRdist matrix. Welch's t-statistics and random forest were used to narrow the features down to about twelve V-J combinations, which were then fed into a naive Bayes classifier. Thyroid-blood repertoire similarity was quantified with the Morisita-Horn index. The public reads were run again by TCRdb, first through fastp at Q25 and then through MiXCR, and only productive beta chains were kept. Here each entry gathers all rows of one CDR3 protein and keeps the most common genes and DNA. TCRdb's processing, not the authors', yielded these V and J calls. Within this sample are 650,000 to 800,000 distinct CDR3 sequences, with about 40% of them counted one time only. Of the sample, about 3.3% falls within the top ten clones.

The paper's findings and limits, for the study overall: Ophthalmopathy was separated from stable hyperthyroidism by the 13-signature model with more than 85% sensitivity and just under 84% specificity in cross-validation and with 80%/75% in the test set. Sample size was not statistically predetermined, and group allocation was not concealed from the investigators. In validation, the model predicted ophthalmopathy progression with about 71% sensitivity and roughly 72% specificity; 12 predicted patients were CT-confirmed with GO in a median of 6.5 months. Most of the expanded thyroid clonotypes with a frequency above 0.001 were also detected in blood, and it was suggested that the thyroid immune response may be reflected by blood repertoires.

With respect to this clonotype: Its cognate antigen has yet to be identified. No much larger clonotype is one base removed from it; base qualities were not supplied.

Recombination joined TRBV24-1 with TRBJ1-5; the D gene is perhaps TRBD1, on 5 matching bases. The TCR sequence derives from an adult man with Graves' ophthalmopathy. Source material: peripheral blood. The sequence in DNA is TGTGCCAGCTCACCCGTGGGGGTTTCTCAGCCCCAGCATTTT. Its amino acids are CASSPVGVSQPQHF.